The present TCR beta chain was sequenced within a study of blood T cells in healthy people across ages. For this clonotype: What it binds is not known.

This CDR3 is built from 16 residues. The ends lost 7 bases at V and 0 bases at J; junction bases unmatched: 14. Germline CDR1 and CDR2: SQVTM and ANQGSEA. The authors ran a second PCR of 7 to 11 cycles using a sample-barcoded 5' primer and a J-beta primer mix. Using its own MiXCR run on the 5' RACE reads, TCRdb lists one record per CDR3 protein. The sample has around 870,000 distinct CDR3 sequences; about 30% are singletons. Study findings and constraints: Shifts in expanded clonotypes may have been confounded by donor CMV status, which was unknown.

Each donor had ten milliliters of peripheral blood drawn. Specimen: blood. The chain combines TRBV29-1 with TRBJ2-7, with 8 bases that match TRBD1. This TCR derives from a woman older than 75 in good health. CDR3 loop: CSARRARQGSSYEQYF. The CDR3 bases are TGCAGCGCCCGAAGAGCCCGACAGGGGAGCTCCTACGAGCAGTACTTC.